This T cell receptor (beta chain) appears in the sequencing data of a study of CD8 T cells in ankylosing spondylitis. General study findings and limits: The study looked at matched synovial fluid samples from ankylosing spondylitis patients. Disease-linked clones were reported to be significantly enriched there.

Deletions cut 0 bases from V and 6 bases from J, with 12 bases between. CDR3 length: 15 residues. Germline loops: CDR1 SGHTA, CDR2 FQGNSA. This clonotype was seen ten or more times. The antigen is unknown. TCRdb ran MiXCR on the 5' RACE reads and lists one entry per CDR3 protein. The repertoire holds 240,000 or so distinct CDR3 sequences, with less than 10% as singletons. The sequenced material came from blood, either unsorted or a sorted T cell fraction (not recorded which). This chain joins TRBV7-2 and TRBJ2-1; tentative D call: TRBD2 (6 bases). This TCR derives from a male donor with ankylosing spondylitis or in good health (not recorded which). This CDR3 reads CASSLASGRFNEQFF. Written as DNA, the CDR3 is TGTGCCAGCAGCTTAGCTAGCGGACGGTTCAATGAGCAGTTCTTC.